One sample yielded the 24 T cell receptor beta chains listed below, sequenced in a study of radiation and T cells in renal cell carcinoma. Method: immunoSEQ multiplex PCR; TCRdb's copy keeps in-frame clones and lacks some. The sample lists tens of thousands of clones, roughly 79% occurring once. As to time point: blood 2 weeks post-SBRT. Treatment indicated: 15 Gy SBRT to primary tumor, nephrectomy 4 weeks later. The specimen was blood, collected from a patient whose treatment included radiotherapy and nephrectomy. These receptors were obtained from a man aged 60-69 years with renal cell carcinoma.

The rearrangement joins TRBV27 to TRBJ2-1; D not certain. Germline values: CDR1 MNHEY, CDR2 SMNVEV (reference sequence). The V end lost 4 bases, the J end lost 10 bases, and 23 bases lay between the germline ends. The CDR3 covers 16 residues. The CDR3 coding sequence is TGTGCCAGCAGTTCTCCGGCGTACTACGAGAAGCCGGAGCAGTTCTTC. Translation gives CASSSPAYYEKPEQFF.

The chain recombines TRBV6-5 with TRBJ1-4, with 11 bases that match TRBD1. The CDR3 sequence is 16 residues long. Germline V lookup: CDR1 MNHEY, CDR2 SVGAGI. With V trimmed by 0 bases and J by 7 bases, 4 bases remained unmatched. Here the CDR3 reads CASSYSEDRGREKLFF. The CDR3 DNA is TGTGCCAGCAGTTACTCGGAGGACAGGGGGCGTGAAAAACTGTTTTTT.

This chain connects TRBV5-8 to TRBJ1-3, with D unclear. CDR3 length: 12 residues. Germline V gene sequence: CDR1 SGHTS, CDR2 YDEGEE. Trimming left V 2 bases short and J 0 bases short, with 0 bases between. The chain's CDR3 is CASSFSGNTIYF. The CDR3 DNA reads TGTGCCAGCAGCTTCTCTGGAAACACCATATATTTT. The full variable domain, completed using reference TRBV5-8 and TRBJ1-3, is EAGVTQSPTHLIKTRGQQATLRCSPISGHTSVYWYQQALGLGLQFLLWYDEGEERNRGNFPPRFSGRQFPNYSSELNVNALELEDSALYLCASSFSGNTIYFGEGSWLTVV.

CDR3 in DNA: TGTGCCATCAGTGAGTCGGGCCGGAGGGGAGAGACCCAGTACTTC. This translates into CAISESGRRGETQYF. The gene calls are TRBV10-3 and TRBJ2-5; D is perhaps TRBD2 (6 bases). Germline CDR1 is ENHRY and CDR2 is SYGVKD. This CDR3 is 15 amino acids long. Trimming pared 0 bases from V and 4 bases from J, leaving 12 bases between.

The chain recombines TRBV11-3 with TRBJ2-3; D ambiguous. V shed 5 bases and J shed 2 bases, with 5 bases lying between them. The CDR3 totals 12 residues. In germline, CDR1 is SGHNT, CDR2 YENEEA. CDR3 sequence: CASSLSTDTQYF. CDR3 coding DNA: TGTGCCAGCAGCCTATCCACAGATACGCAGTATTTT.

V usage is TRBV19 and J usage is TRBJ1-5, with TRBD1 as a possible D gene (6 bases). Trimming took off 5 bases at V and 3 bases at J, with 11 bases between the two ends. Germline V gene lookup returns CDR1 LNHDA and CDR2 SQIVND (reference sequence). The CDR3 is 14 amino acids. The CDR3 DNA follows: TGTGCCAGTAGTCCCAGGGGTGCCAATCAGCCCCAGCATTTT. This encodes CASSPRGANQPQHF.

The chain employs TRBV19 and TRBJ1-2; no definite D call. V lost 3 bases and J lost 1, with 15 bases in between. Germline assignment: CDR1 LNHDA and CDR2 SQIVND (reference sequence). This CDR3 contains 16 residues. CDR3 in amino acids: CASSIAGGGYNYGYTF. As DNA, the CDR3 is TGTGCCAGTAGTATCGCAGGCGGCGGGTATAACTATGGCTACACCTTC.

The CDR3 DNA follows: TGTGCCAGCAGTATGGGACAGGAGCCCTATGGCTACACCTTC. Translating gives CASSMGQEPYGYTF. The V and J genes are TRBV6-1 and TRBJ1-2; TRBD1 matches 8 bases. Looked up from germline, CDR1 is MNHNS and CDR2 is SASEGT. The CDR3 has 14 amino acids. J gave up 4 bases and V 5 bases, and 6 bases lay outside the gene matches.

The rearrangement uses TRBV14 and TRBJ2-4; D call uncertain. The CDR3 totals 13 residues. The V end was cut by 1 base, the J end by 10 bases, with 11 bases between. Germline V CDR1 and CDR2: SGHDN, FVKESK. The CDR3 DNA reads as TGTGCCAGCAGCCAAGGAAACATAGGAATTCAGTACTTC. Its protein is CASSQGNIGIQYF.

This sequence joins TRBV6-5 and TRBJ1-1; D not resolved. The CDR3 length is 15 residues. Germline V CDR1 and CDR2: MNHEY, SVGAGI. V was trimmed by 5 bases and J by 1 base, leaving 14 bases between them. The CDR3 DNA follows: TGTGCCAGCAGTCAAAGGACCGCCGAGAACACTGAAGCTTTCTTT. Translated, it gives CASSQRTAENTEAFF.

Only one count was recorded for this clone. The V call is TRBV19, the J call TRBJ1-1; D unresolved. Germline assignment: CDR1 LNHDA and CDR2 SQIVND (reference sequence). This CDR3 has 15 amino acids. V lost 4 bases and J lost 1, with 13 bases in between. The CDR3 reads CASSTLRTSNTEAFF. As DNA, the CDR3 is TGTGCCAGTAGTACCCTTCGGACTTCGAACACTGAAGCTTTCTTT.

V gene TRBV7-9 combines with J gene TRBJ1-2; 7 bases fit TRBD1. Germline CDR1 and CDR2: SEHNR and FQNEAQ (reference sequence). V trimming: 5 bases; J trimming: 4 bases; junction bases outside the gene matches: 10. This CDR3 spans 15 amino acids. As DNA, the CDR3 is TGTGCCAGCAGCGCCCGGGACAGTCATCTCTATGGCTACACCTTC. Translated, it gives CASSARDSHLYGYTF.

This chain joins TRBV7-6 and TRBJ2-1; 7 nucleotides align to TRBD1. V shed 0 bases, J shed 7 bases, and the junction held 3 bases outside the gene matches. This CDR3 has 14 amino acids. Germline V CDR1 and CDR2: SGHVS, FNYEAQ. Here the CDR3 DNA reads TGTGCCAGCAGCTTAGCGACGGACAGGAATGAGCAGTTCTTC. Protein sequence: CASSLATDRNEQFF.

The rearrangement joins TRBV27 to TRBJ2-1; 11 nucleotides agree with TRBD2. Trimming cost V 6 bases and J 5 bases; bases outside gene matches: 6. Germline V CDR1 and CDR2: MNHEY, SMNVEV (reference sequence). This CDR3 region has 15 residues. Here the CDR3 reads CASRAGTSGDNEQFF. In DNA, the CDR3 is TGTGCCAGCAGGGCCGGGACTAGCGGTGACAATGAGCAGTTCTTC.

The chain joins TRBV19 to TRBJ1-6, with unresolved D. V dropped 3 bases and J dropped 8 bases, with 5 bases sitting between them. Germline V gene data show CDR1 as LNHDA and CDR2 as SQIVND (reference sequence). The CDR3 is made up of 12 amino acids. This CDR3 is CASSIADSPLHF. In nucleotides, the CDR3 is TGTGCCAGTAGTATCGCAGATTCACCCCTCCACTTT.

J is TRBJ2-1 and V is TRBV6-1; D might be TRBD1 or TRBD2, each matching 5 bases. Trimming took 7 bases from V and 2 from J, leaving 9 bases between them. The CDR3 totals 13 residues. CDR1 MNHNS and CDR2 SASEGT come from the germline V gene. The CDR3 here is CASTGQPYNEQFF. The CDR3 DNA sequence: TGTGCCAGCACGGGGCAGCCCTACAATGAGCAGTTCTTC.

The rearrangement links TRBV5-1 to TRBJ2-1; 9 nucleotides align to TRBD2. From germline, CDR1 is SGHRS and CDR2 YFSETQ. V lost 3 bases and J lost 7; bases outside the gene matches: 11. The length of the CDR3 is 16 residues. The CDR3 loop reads CASSSLSGGTFNEQFF. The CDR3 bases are TGCGCCAGCAGCTCGCTTAGCGGGGGTACTTTTAATGAGCAGTTCTTC. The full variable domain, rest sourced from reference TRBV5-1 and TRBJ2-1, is KAGVTQTPRYLIKTRGQQVTLSCSPISGHRSVSWYQQTPGQGLQFLFEYFSETQRNKGNFPGRFSGRQFSNSRSEMNVSTLELGDSALYLCASSSLSGGTFNEQFFGPGTRLTVL.

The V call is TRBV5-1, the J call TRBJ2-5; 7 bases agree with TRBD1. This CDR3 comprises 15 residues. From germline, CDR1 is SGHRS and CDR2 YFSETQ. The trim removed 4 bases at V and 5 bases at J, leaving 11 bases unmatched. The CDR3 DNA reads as TGCGCCAGCAGCCACCTACAGGGGACATGGGAGACCCAGTACTTC. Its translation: CASSHLQGTWETQYF. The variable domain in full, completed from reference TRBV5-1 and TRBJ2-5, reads KAGVTQTPRYLIKTRGQQVTLSCSPISGHRSVSWYQQTPGQGLQFLFEYFSETQRNKGNFPGRFSGRQFSNSRSEMNVSTLELGDSALYLCASSHLQGTWETQYFGPGTRLLVL.

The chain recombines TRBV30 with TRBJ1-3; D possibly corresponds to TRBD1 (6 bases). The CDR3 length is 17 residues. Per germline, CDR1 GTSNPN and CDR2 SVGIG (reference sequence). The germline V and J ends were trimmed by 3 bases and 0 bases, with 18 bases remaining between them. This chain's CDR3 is CAWRQGLISSSGNTIYF. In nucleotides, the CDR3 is TGTGCCTGGAGACAGGGACTTATATCATCCTCTGGAAACACCATATATTTT.

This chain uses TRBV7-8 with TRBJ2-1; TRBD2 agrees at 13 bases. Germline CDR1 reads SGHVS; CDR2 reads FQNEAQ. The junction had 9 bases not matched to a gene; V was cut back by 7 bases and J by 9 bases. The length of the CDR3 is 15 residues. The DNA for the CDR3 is TGTGCCAGCACCCCTGGACTAGCGGGAGTGGGTGAGCAGTTCTTC. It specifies CASTPGLAGVGEQFF.

The CDR3 DNA sequence: TGTGCCAGCAGCTCGACCACTGAAGCTTTCTTT. Its protein is CASSSTTEAFF. V usage is TRBV7-9 and J usage is TRBJ1-1; no clear D. The germline V gene encodes CDR1 SEHNR and CDR2 FQNEAQ (reference sequence). With 4 bases removed from V and 4 bases from J, the gap between germline ends came to 4 bases. This CDR3 is built from 11 residues.

CDR3 nucleotides: TGTGCCAGCAGCCCGAGACTAGCGGGGGGGGAGCAGTTCTTC. It yields the protein CASSPRLAGGEQFF. V is TRBV7-2 and J is TRBJ2-1; 14 bases map to TRBD2. Trimming took 5 bases from V and 10 from J; bases not matched to a gene: 4. The V gene's germline CDR1 is SGHTA and CDR2 FQGNSA. The CDR3 sequence is 14 residues long.

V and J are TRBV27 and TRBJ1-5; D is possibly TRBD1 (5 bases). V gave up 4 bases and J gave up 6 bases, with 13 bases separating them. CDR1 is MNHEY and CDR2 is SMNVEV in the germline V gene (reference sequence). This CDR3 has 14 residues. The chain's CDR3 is CASSSWGGFQPQHF. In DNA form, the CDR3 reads TGTGCCAGCAGTTCATGGGGGGGGTTTCAGCCCCAGCATTTT.

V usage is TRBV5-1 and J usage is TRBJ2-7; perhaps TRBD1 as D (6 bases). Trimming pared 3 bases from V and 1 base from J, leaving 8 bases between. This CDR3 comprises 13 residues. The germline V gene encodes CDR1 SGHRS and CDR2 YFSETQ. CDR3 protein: CASSSGHSYEQYV. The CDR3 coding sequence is TGCGCCAGCAGCTCGGGACATTCCTACGAGCAGTACGTC.